The rows below give T cell receptor beta chains drawn from one sample of a study of CD8 T cells in Susac syndrome. TCRdb reprocessed the immunoSEQ multiplex PCR reads via MiXCR and lists one record per CDR3 protein. Here the sample spans around 300,000 distinct CDR3 sequences, 85% being singletons. Sequencing used CD8+ T cells from PBMCs. These receptors were obtained from a human donor with multiple sclerosis. Both conserved end residues are part of each CDR3. D genes are given only for firm matches. Rows give clone size only sometimes, using once, few, many, or a class for an expanded clone.

CDR3: CASSYVLGGIYGNTGELFF
DNA: TGTGCCAGCAGTTACGTCTTGGGCGGGATTTATGGGAACACCGGGGAGCTGTTTTTT
J: TRBJ2-2
D: -
length: 19
size: -
V: TRBV6-2/TRBV6-3

CDR3: CASSLVVSSYEQYF
DNA: TGTGCCAGCAGCTTAGTGGTCAGCTCCTACGAGCAGTACTTC
J: TRBJ2-7
D: -
length: 14
size: -
V: TRBV7-9

CDR3: CASSGRDRGRYGYTF
DNA: TGTGCCAGCAGCGGCCGGGACAGGGGGCGTTATGGCTACACCTTC
J: TRBJ1-2
D: TRBD1
length: 15
size: -
V: TRBV9

CDR3: CASSLTLSETDTQYF
DNA: TGCGCCAGCAGCTTGACGTTATCGGAAACAGATACGCAGTATTTT
J: TRBJ2-3
D: -
length: 15
size: few
V: TRBV5-1

CDR3: CSARAYLGSGSPLTYEQYF
DNA: TGCAGTGCTAGAGCATACCTTGGTTCAGGGTCCCCTTTGACCTACGAGCAGTACTTC
J: TRBJ2-7
D: -
length: 19
size: -
V: TRBV20-1

CDR3: CASSLVDSGNTIYF
DNA: TGTGCCAGCAGCCTCGTTGACAGTGGAAACACCATATATTTT
J: TRBJ1-3
D: -
length: 14
size: -
V: TRBV5-6

CDR3: CAWSSERNNYGYTF
DNA: TGTGCCTGGAGTTCGGAGAGAAACAACTATGGCTACACCTTC
J: TRBJ1-2
D: -
length: 14
size: -
V: TRBV30

CDR3: CASSPPGDYSYEQYF
DNA: TGTGCCAGCAGCCCCCCGGGAGACTACTCCTACGAGCAGTACTTC
J: TRBJ2-7
D: -
length: 15
size: -
V: TRBV7-9

CDR3: CASSLHRWQANTDTQYF
DNA: TGTGCCAGCAGCCTCCATAGGTGGCAGGCAAACACAGATACGCAGTATTTT
J: TRBJ2-3
D: -
length: 17
size: -
V: TRBV7-9

CDR3: CASGPGELFF
DNA: TGTGCCAGTGGACCTGGGGAGCTGTTTTTT
J: TRBJ2-2
D: -
length: 10
size: -
V: TRBV19

CDR3: CASSPGTAGYEQYF
DNA: TGTGCCAGCAGCCCCGGGACAGCGGGCTACGAGCAGTACTTC
J: TRBJ2-7
D: -
length: 14
size: few
V: TRBV12-3/TRBV12-4

CDR3: CASSRGRDEQYF
DNA: TGCGCCAGCAGCCGAGGGAGGGACGAGCAGTACTTC
J: TRBJ2-7
D: TRBD2
length: 12
size: -
V: TRBV4-1

CDR3: CASRVTSGVTYEQYF
DNA: TGTGCCAGCAGGGTCACTAGCGGGGTCACCTACGAGCAGTACTTC
J: TRBJ2-7
D: TRBD2
length: 15
size: once
V: TRBV27

CDR3: CASSPAGFPGSSYNEQFF
DNA: TGTGCCAGCAGTCCCGCCGGGTTTCCCGGGAGCTCCTACAATGAGCAGTTCTTC
J: TRBJ2-1
D: -
length: 18
size: -
V: TRBV27

CDR3: CASSPEPATNEKLFF
DNA: TGTGCCAGCAGCCCAGAGCCGGCAACTAATGAAAAACTGTTTTTT
J: TRBJ1-4
D: -
length: 15
size: -
V: TRBV5-4

CDR3: CASSFGGEQFF
DNA: TGTGCCAGCAGCTTTGGTGGTGAGCAGTTCTTC
J: TRBJ2-1
D: -
length: 11
size: -
V: TRBV7-9

CDR3: CASSSPGTGMGSPLHF
DNA: TGTGCCAGCAGCTCGCCCGGGACAGGGATGGGTTCACCCCTCCACTTT
J: TRBJ1-6
D: TRBD1
length: 16
size: -
V: TRBV7-9

CDR3: CATSQGVEQYF
DNA: TGTGCCACCAGTCAGGGGGTGGAGCAGTACTTC
J: TRBJ2-7
D: TRBD1
length: 11
size: -
V: TRBV24-1

CDR3: CATSDSGTVWGQPQHF
DNA: TGTGCCACCAGTGATTCCGGGACAGTCTGGGGTCAGCCCCAGCATTTT
J: TRBJ1-5
D: TRBD1
length: 16
size: -
V: TRBV24-1

CDR3: CASSQGPAGRYEQYF
DNA: TGCGCCAGCAGCCAAGGCCCCGCCGGGAGGTACGAGCAGTACTTC
J: TRBJ2-7
D: TRBD2
length: 15
size: -
V: TRBV4-3

CDR3: CSVGARDRGWTGELFF
DNA: TGCAGCGTTGGGGCCCGGGACAGGGGATGGACCGGGGAGCTGTTTTTT
J: TRBJ2-2
D: TRBD1
length: 16
size: -
V: TRBV29-1

CDR3: CATSPPKGFMAFF
DNA: TGTGCCACCAGCCCCCCAAAGGGTTTTATGGCTTTCTTT
J: TRBJ1-1
D: -
length: 13
size: -
V: TRBV15